This T cell receptor (beta chain) stems from a study of beta chain features in type 1 diabetes (dated by TCRdb to the late 2010s). About the study as a whole: Mean age, gender distribution, total cell number and subset yield did not differ between patients and healthy donors. In the study, recently diagnosed type 1 diabetes patients and matched healthy donors were compared on the TCRB repertoires of their sorted circulating CD4+ T cell subsets. Across all samples, approximately 100 million sorted cells were examined, and cell number per subset correlated strongly with RNA yield. Whereas all 28 donors provided naive and central memory subsets, regulatory and stem cell-like memory subsets were isolated from just 8 patients and roughly eight healthy donors. What the research found in general, with its limitations: Shorter templates might have been favored by PCR, but patient and control samples were amplified and corrected together, so both groups would have been affected equally by any skew. Naive, central memory and regulatory TCRB repertoires appeared to be more similar among patients than among healthy donors. Because cDNA was sequenced instead of genomic DNA, highly expressing activated cells could be over-represented, though the groups showed no difference in activation or CD3 levels. Because the HLA sub-analyses included only small numbers of individuals, any influence of HLA type on TCRB rearrangement was left unresolved. Fewer insertions and more nucleotide deletions at VDJ recombination sites were observed in patients with type 1 diabetes, implying thymic rearrangement abnormalities. A moderate but significant shortening of TCRB CDR3 length was observed in type 1 diabetes patients in all four CD4+ subsets.

The entire isolated RNA was reverse transcribed using the High Capacity cDNA Reverse Transcription Kit, and thus expressed TCRB transcripts were sequenced. Deep immunoSEQ sequencing was performed on naive, central memory and regulatory T cell samples, with an average of approximately 4 million total reads per sample. Sorted cells were lysed in RLT buffer and RNA was extracted with DNase-treated RNeasy Micro or Mini kits, depending on cell number. To prevent cross-contamination, every cell subset was processed on its own, while patient and healthy donor samples were processed together. Using the immunoSEQ multiplex PCR, TCRB sequences were amplified from cDNA into 87-bp fragments spanning the CDR3 region. Sequencing of the amplicons was done on the Illumina HiSeq platform. Regarding the original processing steps: Synthetic template baselines were used to correct PCR bias computationally, reads within Hamming distance 2 were collapsed together, and singletons that could not be merged were discarded. Reads were aligned to IMGT to assign V, D and J genes, CDR3 length, and insertions or deletions at six rearrangement sites. Within each subset, clonotype counts were normalized to the number of sorted cells before true diversity and Gini coefficients were calculated with the tcR R package. The overlap coefficient, calculated on TCRB nucleotide sequences, was used to measure repertoire sharing. TCRdb obtained this table from immuneACCESS and retained in-frame rearrangements with V and J assigned. These tables miss some clones; where compared with another copy, unresolved V genes account for less than half of the shortfall, and the remainder is unexplained. For V, J and clone size, that table is used; D and trimming come from the DNA. Present in this sample are about 28,000 clones, less than 70% of which were seen just once. Around 2.5% of the sample is in the top ten clones.

As regards this clone: No antigen is known for it. Base qualities were left out, and no much larger clone turns up one base away.

A distance of 12 bases separates the germline ends of V and J, which lose 3 bases and 3 bases respectively. Counted from cysteine to phenylalanine, this CDR3 has 13 amino acids. Here the CDR3 DNA is all that survives: 39 bases in frame from base 1. The germline V gene (reference sequence) sets CDR1 to GTSNPN and CDR2 to SVGIG. Each donor gave one peripheral blood draw, about 100 mL on average, collected into heparinised tubes. Naive, central memory, regulatory and stem cell-like memory CD4+ T cells were sorted on a BD FACSAria II using a panel including CD45RO, CCR7, CD25, CD127, CD95 and CD27. All sorted populations exceeded 95% purity. Right away, PBMCs were isolated by Lymphoprep density gradient centrifugation and were stained directly, with no culture step. To minimize batch effects, samples were stained and sorted in pairs, one healthy donor with one patient per experiment.

The sequenced sample consisted of Tregs from blood. The sample's cell subset or site, from its label and the paper: regulatory CD4+ T cells. The receptor chain draws on TRBV30 and TRBJ2-7; TRBD1 is perhaps the D gene, given 5 matching bases. The sequence was collected from a woman aged 30 to 39 with type 1 diabetes. The nucleotide sequence is given as TGTGCCTGGAGGCAGGGTCGCCACTACGAGCAGTACTTC. The translation is CAWRQGRHYEQYF.